The 27 T cell receptor beta chains below were found in one sample sequenced in a study of blood T cell repertoires in COVID-19. The method was immunoSEQ multiplex PCR; TCRdb's version includes in-frame clones alone and lacks a portion of them. The table records more than 250,000 clones, approximately 90% of them present only once. Sequencing was done on a sample of PBMCs or T cells enriched from blood (not recorded which). These receptor sequences come from a woman aged 18 to 35 who had recovered from COVID-19.

The CDR3 DNA is TGTGCCAGCAGCTTCAGATTCTATGGCTACACCTTC. Translating gives CASSFRFYGYTF. V and J are TRBV6-4 and TRBJ1-2; the D is unclear. Per germline, CDR1 MRHNA and CDR2 SNTAGT. Between the trimmed V and J ends, which lost 6 bases and 4 bases, there was a span of 9 bases. This CDR3 is built from 12 residues.

About this clone: An end of the junction differs from the germline gene, which may be a read error. The chain uses TRBV7-7 and TRBJ2-3, with unresolved D. CDR1 and CDR2 from the germline V gene are SSHAT and FNYEAQ (reference sequence). The CDR3 is 16 amino acids. The CDR3 coding sequence is TGTGCTAGCAGCTCCTCCTTTGGGCTGGGCACAGATACGCAGTATTTT. Protein product: CASSSSFGLGTDTQYF.

The chain has TRBV19 and TRBJ1-5, with TRBD1 identical over 7 bases. The V segment lost 5 bases and the J segment 1 base; nucleotides outside the gene matches: 8. The CDR3 is 16 residues long. In germline, CDR1 is LNHDA, CDR2 SQIVND (reference sequence). CDR3 DNA sequence: TGTGCCAGTAGTTCCCGACAGGGTGGAAGCAATCAGCCCCAGCATTTT. This sequence encodes CASSSRQGGSNQPQHF.

V gene TRBV5-5 combines with J gene TRBJ2-3, with 14 nucleotides matching TRBD2. Unmatched junction bases numbered 1, after V lost 0 bases and J lost 4 bases. The length of the CDR3 is 16 residues. Per germline, CDR1 SGHKS and CDR2 YYEKEE (reference sequence). The CDR3 sequence: CASSLGLAGGPDTQYF. The CDR3 DNA reads as TGTGCCAGCAGCTTGGGACTAGCGGGAGGGCCAGATACGCAGTATTTT.

CDR3 DNA: TGCGCCAGCAGCCCTAAAACAGGGGGGATCGGGGAGCTGTTTTTT. The encoded protein is CASSPKTGGIGELFF. V is TRBV5-1 and J is TRBJ2-2, with 8 nucleotides matching TRBD1. This CDR3 region has 15 residues. J lost 7 bases, V lost 4 bases, and 9 bases had no gene match. Germline-derived CDR1 and CDR2 are SGHRS and YFSETQ.

This clone was seen only a few times. This chain joins TRBV19 and TRBJ2-1; D is possibly TRBD2 (6 bases). The CDR3 runs to 13 residues. Germline assignment: CDR1 LNHDA and CDR2 SQIVND (reference sequence). V was shortened by 4 bases and J by 10 bases, with 14 bases between the two germline ends. CDR3 region: CASSRAGTREQFF. Written as DNA, the CDR3 is TGTGCCAGTAGTAGGGCGGGGACGAGGGAGCAGTTCTTC. Looking up the rest from reference TRBV19 and TRBJ2-1 gives the full variable domain: DGGITQSPKYLFRKEGQNVTLSCEQNLNHDAMYWYRQDPGQGLRLIYYSQIVNDFQKGDIAEGYSVSREKKESFPLTVTSAQKNPTAFYLCASSRAGTREQFFGPGTRLTVL.

This sequence joins TRBV3-1 (or the pseudogene TRBV3-2) and TRBJ1-3; 7 positions agree with TRBD1. This CDR3 has 17 residues. With V trimmed by 4 bases and J by 0 bases, 9 bases remained unmatched. Per germline, CDR1 LGHDT and CDR2 YNNKEL (reference sequence). For the CDR3, the DNA is TGTGCCAGCAGCCGACAGGGTATTCGCTTCTCTGGAAACACCATATATTTT. It yields the protein CASSRQGIRFSGNTIYF.

The chain recombines TRBV29-1 with TRBJ1-1, with D unclear. CDR3 length equals 13 residues. The V and J ends lost 4 bases and 4 bases respectively, with 13 bases between them. Germline CDR1 is SQVTM and CDR2 is ANQGSEA. The CDR3 region has the DNA TGCAGCGTTGCTGCCACTCTTGCCACTGAAGCTTTCTTT. Protein: CSVAATLATEAFF.

This clone came up once. V and J are TRBV25-1 and TRBJ1-1; D is perhaps TRBD1 (6 bases). The CDR3 spans 15 residues. Germline CDR1 is MGHDK and CDR2 is SYGVNS. With 2 bases removed from V and 0 bases from J, the gap between germline ends came to 10 bases. As DNA, the CDR3 is TGTGCCAGCAGTGAAGTGGGGGCGATGAACACTGAAGCTTTCTTT. It translates to CASSEVGAMNTEAFF.

The rearrangement links TRBV5-1 to TRBJ1-1; weak D call: TRBD1 (5 bases). Germline V gene lookup returns CDR1 SGHRS and CDR2 YFSETQ. The CDR3 consists of 15 residues. The germline V and J ends were trimmed by 3 bases and 1 base, with 13 bases remaining between them. The DNA of the CDR3 is TGCGCCAGCAGCTACCTCAGGGAAGGGAACACTGAAGCTTTCTTT. Its protein product is CASSYLREGNTEAFF.

Only one count was recorded for this clone. Here the CDR3 reads CASSQDVAGSSYEQYF. The CDR3 DNA follows: TGTGCCAGCAGCCAAGATGTAGCGGGTAGCTCCTACGAGCAGTACTTC. This chain connects TRBV4-2 to TRBJ2-7; 7 positions match TRBD2. The germline V gene has CDR1 LGHNA and CDR2 YNFKEQ. The CDR3 contains 16 residues. Trimming took 0 bases from V and 0 from J; bases not matched to a gene: 5.

The V and J genes are TRBV7-9 and TRBJ1-6; no clear D. CDR1 is SEHNR and CDR2 is FQNEAQ in the germline V gene (reference sequence). This CDR3 contains 15 residues. The V and J ends lost 5 bases and 0 bases respectively, with 8 bases between them. CDR3 loop: CASSLMSSYNSPLHF. The CDR3 region has the DNA TGTGCCAGCAGCCTTATGAGCTCCTATAATTCACCCCTCCACTTT.

This clone was observed once. This chain joins TRBV7-9 and TRBJ1-2, with D maybe TRBD1 (6 bases). Germline-derived CDR1 and CDR2 are SEHNR and FQNEAQ (reference sequence). This CDR3 is built from 15 residues. Trimming shortened V by 5 bases and J by 3 bases, and 16 bases separated the two germline ends. This chain's CDR3 is CASSQRTQGYYGYTF. In DNA form, the CDR3 reads TGTGCCAGCAGCCAAAGAACACAGGGCTACTATGGCTACACCTTC.

This chain joins TRBV2 and TRBJ2-3, with 8 bases that match TRBD2. V lost 3 bases to trimming and J lost 0 bases; unmatched junction nucleotides: 8. The germline gives CDR1 SNHLY, CDR2 FYNNEI. This CDR3 has 17 residues. The CDR3 sequence is CASSEVSGKGSTDTQYF. CDR3 DNA sequence: TGTGCCAGCAGTGAGGTTAGCGGGAAGGGAAGCACAGATACGCAGTATTTT.

V usage is TRBV19 and J usage is TRBJ1-1, with unresolved D. Trimming removed 2 bases from V and 4 bases from J, with 8 bases in between. Per the germline V gene, CDR1 is LNHDA and CDR2 is SQIVND (reference sequence). CDR3 length: 13 residues. CDR3 region: CASSIPGSTEAFF. The CDR3 DNA follows: TGTGCCAGTAGTATACCTGGGAGCACTGAAGCTTTCTTT.

This chain joins TRBV5-1 and TRBJ2-3, with 10 positions matching TRBD2. The CDR3 loop spans 15 amino acids. The ends lost 1 base at V and 4 bases at J; junction bases unmatched: 3. Germline CDR1 reads SGHRS; CDR2 reads YFSETQ. In DNA form, the CDR3 reads TGCGCCAGCAGCTTGACAGCGGGGGGGTCAGATACGCAGTATTTT. Protein: CASSLTAGGSDTQYF.

The rearrangement joins TRBV7-9 to TRBJ1-1; D uncertain. CDR1 SEHNR and CDR2 FQNEAQ come from the germline V gene (reference sequence). The CDR3 totals 11 residues. Deletions cut 2 bases from V and 8 bases from J, with 6 bases between. CDR3 DNA sequence: TGTGCCAGCAGCTTATTGCGAGAAGCTTTCTTT. Residues: CASSLLREAFF.

The chain joins TRBV6-5 to TRBJ1-1; 7 bases align to TRBD1. Germline CDR1 is MNHEY and CDR2 is SVGAGI. J gave up 0 bases and V 7 bases, and 8 bases lay outside the gene matches. The CDR3 runs 15 residues. The CDR3 region is CASTSLGQLNTEAFF. The CDR3 nucleotides read TGTGCCAGCACCTCCCTGGGACAGCTGAACACTGAAGCTTTCTTT.

The chain joins TRBV24-1 to TRBJ1-5, with a possible D match to TRBD1 (6 bases). The V end lost 0 bases, the J end lost 4 bases, and 15 bases lay between the germline ends. The length of the CDR3 is 17 residues. CDR1 is KGHDR, CDR2 SFDVKD, per germline. The CDR3 nucleotides are TGTGCCACCAGTGATTTGGTCCTCCAGGGGCCAAATCAGCCCCAGCATTTT. This encodes CATSDLVLQGPNQPQHF.

The chain uses TRBV2 and TRBJ2-7; a weak D match, TRBD1 (6 bases). This CDR3 spans 12 amino acids. Trimming took off 3 bases at V and 3 bases at J, with 6 bases between the two ends. Per the germline V gene, CDR1 is SNHLY and CDR2 is FYNNEI. The CDR3 sequence is CASSDRGYEQYF. In DNA form, the CDR3 reads TGTGCCAGCAGTGACAGGGGCTACGAGCAGTACTTC.

This chain connects TRBV6-1 to TRBJ1-3, with unresolved D. There are 16 residues in the CDR3. Germline CDR1 MNHNS, CDR2 SASEGT. The V end lost 2 bases, the J end lost 3 bases, and 14 bases lay between the germline ends. The CDR3 spells CASSERRTTLGNTIYF. CDR3 sequence (DNA): TGTGCCAGCAGTGAACGTAGAACTACCCTTGGAAACACCATATATTTT.

This chain uses TRBV7-2 with TRBJ2-3; D is perhaps TRBD2 (6 bases). This CDR3 contains 13 residues. The germline gives CDR1 SGHTA, CDR2 FQGNSA. Trimming stripped 3 bases from V and 4 bases from J, with 8 bases between. The CDR3 reads CASSLRGPDTQYF. CDR3 nucleotides: TGTGCCAGCAGCTTGCGGGGCCCAGATACGCAGTATTTT.

This rearrangement joins TRBV19 to TRBJ2-3; TRBD1 is a possible D gene (6 bases). Per the germline V gene, CDR1 is LNHDA and CDR2 is SQIVND (reference sequence). The CDR3 extends over 16 amino acids. V lost 5 bases and J 3 bases, leaving 18 bases between the germline ends. Written as DNA, the CDR3 is TGTGCCAGTAGTGTCCGACCCAGGGGCTTAACAGATACGCAGTATTTT. Protein: CASSVRPRGLTDTQYF.

This chain links TRBV4-1 with TRBJ1-5; weak D call: TRBD1 (6 bases). Per germline, CDR1 MGHRA and CDR2 YSYEKL. The length of the CDR3 is 13 residues. V lost 3 bases and J 4 bases, leaving 7 bases between the germline ends. For the CDR3, the DNA is TGCGCCAGCAGCCACAGGGGTAATCAGCCCCAGCATTTT. Its protein is CASSHRGNQPQHF.

This chain joins TRBV19 and TRBJ1-4; the D is unclear. This CDR3 has 16 amino acids. V lost 6 bases to trimming and J lost 5 bases, with 19 bases between them. Germline lookup yields CDR1 LNHDA and CDR2 SQIVND (reference sequence). CDR3 sequence: CASRSPGKAGNEKLFF. CDR3 in DNA: TGTGCCAGTAGAAGTCCGGGGAAGGCGGGGAATGAAAAACTGTTTTTT.

The V gene is TRBV7-9, the J gene TRBJ2-3; D is perhaps TRBD2 (6 bases). CDR1 is SEHNR, CDR2 FQNEAQ, per germline (reference sequence). This CDR3 spans 14 amino acids. The ends were cut back, 1 base at V and 6 bases at J, with 11 bases in the middle. The CDR3 spells CASSLDGSWDTQYF. The CDR3 DNA reads as TGTGCCAGCAGCTTAGACGGGAGTTGGGATACGCAGTATTTT.

This chain uses TRBV2 with TRBJ2-7, with 9 positions matching TRBD1. The J segment lost 2 bases and the V segment lost 6 bases, leaving 8 bases of the junction unmatched. Germline CDR1 reads SNHLY; CDR2 reads FYNNEI. This CDR3 region has 15 residues. The CDR3 spells CASRRDRVPTYEQYF. CDR3 in DNA: TGTGCCAGCAGACGGGACAGGGTCCCAACCTACGAGCAGTACTTC.